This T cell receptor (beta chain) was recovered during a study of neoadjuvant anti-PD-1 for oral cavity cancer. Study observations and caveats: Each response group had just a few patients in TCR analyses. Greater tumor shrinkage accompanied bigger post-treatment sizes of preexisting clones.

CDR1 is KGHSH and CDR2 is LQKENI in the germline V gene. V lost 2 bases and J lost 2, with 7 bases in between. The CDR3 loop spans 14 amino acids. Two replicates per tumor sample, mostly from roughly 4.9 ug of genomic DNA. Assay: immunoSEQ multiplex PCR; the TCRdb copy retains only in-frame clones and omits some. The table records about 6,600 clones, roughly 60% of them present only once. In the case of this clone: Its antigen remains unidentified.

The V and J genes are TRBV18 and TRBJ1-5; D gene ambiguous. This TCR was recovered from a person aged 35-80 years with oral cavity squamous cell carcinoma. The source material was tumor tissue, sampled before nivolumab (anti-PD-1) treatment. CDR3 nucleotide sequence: TGTGCCAGCTCACCAGATCATGGCAATCAGCCCCAGCATTTT. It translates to CASSPDHGNQPQHF.